The sequence of this T cell receptor beta chain was determined in a study of regulatory dendritic cells for organ transplantation (dated by TCRdb to between 2016 and 2019). In terms of the full investigation: TCRbeta repertoires were sequenced from sorted naive and memory CD4+ and CD8+ T cells before and after allostimulation with regulatory or mature dendritic cells.

Multiplexed two-step PCR with Vbeta-specific forward primers and Jbeta-specific reverse primers was used to amplify TCRbeta CDR3 regions. Through the immunoSEQ service, the TCRbeta libraries were run on an Illumina instrument for sequencing. The source study handled its data this way. IMGT annotation was used to assign V, D and J genes, and synthetic CDR3 analogues were used to correct counts for multiplex PCR bias. In the immunoSEQ Analyzer, repertoire clonality was calculated as one minus the normalized Shannon entropy. Clonal expansion was defined using Fisher's exact test with Benjamini-Hochberg false discovery rate control and a two-tailed threshold of P<0.01. TCRdb carries this immuneACCESS record with in-frame sequences only. Its versions omit some clonotypes, under half of them owing to an unresolved V gene in the studies checked, with the rest unexplained. Clone size and V and J calls were adopted from that table, with D and trimming inferred from the DNA. Across this sample there are 30,000 to 40,000 clones, with 80% to 95% seen only once. Clones ranked in the top ten supply approximately 0.11% of the sample.

Results and caveats for the whole study, not just this receptor: Of the resting subsets, memory CD8+ T cells had the largest number of alloreactive TCR clonotypes. Only a couple of subjects were sequenced, and considerable between-individual heterogeneity in the alloreactive memory CD8+ T cell pool was noted by the authors. In both subjects, allostimulation led to expansion of memory CD8+ clones, although regulatory dendritic cells appeared to cause more limited expansion than mature dendritic cells did. Highly diverse repertoires were observed in naive CD4+ and CD8+ T cells, whereas lower diversity was observed in memory cells, and the most oligoclonal repertoires were found in memory CD8+ cells.

FACS was used to sort CD4+ or CD8+ cells into naive T cells (CD45RA+) and memory T cells (CD45RO+). T cells for TCR sequencing came from a couple of healthy control subjects. Unstimulated sorted T cell subsets were used as baseline controls for the mixed lymphocyte reactions. The Qiagen DNeasy Blood & Tissue Kit was used to extract genomic DNA. CDR1 and CDR2, per the germline V gene, are LGHNA and YNFKEQ. Germline trimming: 4 bases from V, 3 bases from J; junction bases outside gene matches: 8. Measured from the cysteine to the phenylalanine, the CDR3 is 15 residues long. Left in the record is the CDR3 DNA by itself, 45 bases read in frame from the first base. In regard to this clone: The antigen it binds to is not known. Per-base quality was not reported, and no clone a single base away is much larger than it.

This sequence originates from a human donor in good health. Sequencing used naive CD8+ T cells from blood. The cell subset or site label here, explained by the study, means: CD45RA+ naive T cells. The chain is assembled from TRBV4-2 and TRBJ1-2; TRBD1 matches 7 bases in the middle. The nucleotide sequence is given as TGTGCCAGCAGCCCCGGACAGGCGGGTGACTATGGCTACACCTTC. This translates into CASSPGQAGDYGYTF.